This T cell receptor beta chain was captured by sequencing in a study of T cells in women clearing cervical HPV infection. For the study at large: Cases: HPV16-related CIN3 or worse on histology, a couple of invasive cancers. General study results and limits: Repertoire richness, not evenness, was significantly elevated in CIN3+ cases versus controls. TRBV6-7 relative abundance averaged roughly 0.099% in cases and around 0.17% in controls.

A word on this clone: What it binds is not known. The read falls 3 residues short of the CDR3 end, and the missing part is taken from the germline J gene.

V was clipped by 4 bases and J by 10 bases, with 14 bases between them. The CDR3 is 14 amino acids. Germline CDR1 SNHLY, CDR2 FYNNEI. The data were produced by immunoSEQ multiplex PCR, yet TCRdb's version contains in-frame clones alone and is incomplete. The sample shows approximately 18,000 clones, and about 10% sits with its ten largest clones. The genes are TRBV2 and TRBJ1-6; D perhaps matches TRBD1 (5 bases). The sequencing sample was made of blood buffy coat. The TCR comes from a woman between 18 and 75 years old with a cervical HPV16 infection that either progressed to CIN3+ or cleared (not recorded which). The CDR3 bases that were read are TGTGCCAGCAGTGGGGGCCCAGGAACCTCACCC. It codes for CASSGGPGTSP. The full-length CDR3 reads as CASSGGPGTSPLHF.